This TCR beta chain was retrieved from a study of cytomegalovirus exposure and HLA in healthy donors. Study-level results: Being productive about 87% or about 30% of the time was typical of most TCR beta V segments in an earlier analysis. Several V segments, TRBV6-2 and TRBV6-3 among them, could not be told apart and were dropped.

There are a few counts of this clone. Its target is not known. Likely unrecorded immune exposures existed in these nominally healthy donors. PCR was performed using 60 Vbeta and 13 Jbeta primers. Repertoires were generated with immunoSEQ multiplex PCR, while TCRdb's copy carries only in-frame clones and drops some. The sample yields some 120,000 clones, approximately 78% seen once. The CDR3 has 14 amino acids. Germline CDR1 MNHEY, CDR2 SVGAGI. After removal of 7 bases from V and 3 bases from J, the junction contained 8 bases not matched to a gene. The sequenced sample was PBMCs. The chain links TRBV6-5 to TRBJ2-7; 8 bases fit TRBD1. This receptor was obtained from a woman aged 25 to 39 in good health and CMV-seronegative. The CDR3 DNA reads TGTGCCAGCAACCCGGACAGGGTTGGCTACGAGCAGTACTTC. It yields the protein CASNPDRVGYEQYF.